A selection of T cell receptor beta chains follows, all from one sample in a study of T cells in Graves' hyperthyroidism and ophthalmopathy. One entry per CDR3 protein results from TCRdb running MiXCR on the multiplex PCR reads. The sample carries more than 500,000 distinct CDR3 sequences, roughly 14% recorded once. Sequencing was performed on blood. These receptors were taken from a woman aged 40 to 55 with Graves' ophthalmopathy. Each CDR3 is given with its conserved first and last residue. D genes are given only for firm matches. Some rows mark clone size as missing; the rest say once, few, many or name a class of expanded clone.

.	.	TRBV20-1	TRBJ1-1	TGCAGTGCTAGAGCGGCAGGGCTACTGAACACTGAAGCTTTCTTT	CSARAAGLLNTEAFF
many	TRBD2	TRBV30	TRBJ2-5	TGTGCCTGGAGAGCCGGGACTAATCTGGAGACCCAGTACTTC	CAWRAGTNLETQYF
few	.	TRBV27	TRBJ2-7	TGTGCCAGCAGTCCTGACGGGAAGAGCTCCTACGAGCAGTACTTC	CASSPDGKSSYEQYF
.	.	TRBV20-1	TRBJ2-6	TGCAGTGCTAGAGTTCGGGTTCCGAGCTCTGGGGCCAACGTCCTGACTTTC	CSARVRVPSSGANVLTF
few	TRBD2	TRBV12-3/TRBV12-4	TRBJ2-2	TGTGCCAGCACCCCGCGGGGGGGGCGGGGCACCGGGGAGCTGTTTTTT	CASTPRGGRGTGELFF
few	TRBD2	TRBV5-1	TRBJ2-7	TGCGCCAGCAGCTTTACTAGCGGGACCTACGAGCAGTACTTC	CASSFTSGTYEQYF
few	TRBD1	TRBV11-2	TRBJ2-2	TGTGCCAGCAGACCTACCGGGACAGAGGCCGGGGAGCTGTTTTTT	CASRPTGTEAGELFF
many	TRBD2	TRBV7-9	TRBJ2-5	TGTGCCAGCAGCGCGGGGACTAGTCGAGAGACCCAGTACTTC	CASSAGTSRETQYF
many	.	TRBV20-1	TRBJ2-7	TGCAGTGCTAGAGAAGACAGGAGGAGTGCTTTGGAGCAGTACTTC	CSAREDRRSALEQYF
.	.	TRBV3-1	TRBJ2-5	TGTGCCAGCAGCCAAGATACGAGGACCCAGTACTTC	CASSQDTRTQYF
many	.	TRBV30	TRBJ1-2	TGTGCCTGGAGTCCCCAGGGGAACTATGGCTACACCTTC	CAWSPQGNYGYTF
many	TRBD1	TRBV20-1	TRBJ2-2	TGCAGTGCTAGAGACTTCCAGGGGGCCGGGGAGCTGTTTTTT	CSARDFQGAGELFF
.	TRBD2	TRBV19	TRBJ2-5	TGTGCCAGTAGTATAGATTTTGGGACTAGCCGACAAGAGACCCAGTACTTC	CASSIDFGTSRQETQYF
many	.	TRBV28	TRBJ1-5	TGTGCCAGCAGGTGGACGGGCGGCAGACAGCCCCAGCATTTT	CASRWTGGRQPQHF
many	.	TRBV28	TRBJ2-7	TGTGCCAGCAGGCCGGGGGGCGGGGGCCCCTACGAGCAGTACTTC	CASRPGGGGPYEQYF
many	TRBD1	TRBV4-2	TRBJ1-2	TGTGCCAGCAGCCAAGATTCAGACAGGGCGGATGGCTACACCTTC	CASSQDSDRADGYTF
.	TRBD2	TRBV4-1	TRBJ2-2	TGCGCCAGCAGCCGAACTAGCGGGGGAAAGAGGGAGCTGTTTTTT	CASSRTSGGKRELFF
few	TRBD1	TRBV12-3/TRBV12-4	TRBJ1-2	TGTGCCACAAACAGGGGGGGCTATGGCTACACCTTC	CATNRGGYGYTF
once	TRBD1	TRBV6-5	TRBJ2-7	TGTGCCAGCAGTTACGGACAGGGGGCCATTAGGTCCTACGAGCAGTACTTC	CASSYGQGAIRSYEQYF
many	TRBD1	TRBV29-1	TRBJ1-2	TGCAGCGTCCCGACAGGGAAGGGAAACTATGGCTACACCTTC	CSVPTGKGNYGYTF
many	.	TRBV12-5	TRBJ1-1	TGTGCTAGTGGTTTGGACAACACTGAAGCTTTCTTT	CASGLDNTEAFF
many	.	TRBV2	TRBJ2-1	TGTGCCAGCAGTTATCTAGTTCGTGAGCAGTTCTTC	CASSYLVREQFF
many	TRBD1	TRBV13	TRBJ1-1	TGTGCCAGCAGCTGGGACAGGGTGGCTTTCTTT	CASSWDRVAFF
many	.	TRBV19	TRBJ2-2	TGTGCCAGTAGTATAAGGGGGGGAATATCGAACACCGGGGAGCTGTTTTTT	CASSIRGGISNTGELFF
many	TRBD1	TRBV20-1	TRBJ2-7	TGCAGTGCTAGAGACGGGGGACAGGGCTCCTACGAGCAGTACTTC	CSARDGGQGSYEQYF
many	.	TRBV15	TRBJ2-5	TGTGCCACCAGCAGAGATAATGGGGAGACCCAGTACTTC	CATSRDNGETQYF
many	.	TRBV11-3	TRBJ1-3	TGTGCCAGCAGCTTCACAATTTCGTCTGGAAACACCATATATTTT	CASSFTISSGNTIYF
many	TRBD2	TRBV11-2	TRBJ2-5	TGTGCCAGCAGCCCCGGGACTAGCGGGAGAGAACAAGAGACCCAGTACTTC	CASSPGTSGREQETQYF
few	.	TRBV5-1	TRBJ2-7	TGCGCCAGCAGCGACGGGGAGCCTCCTACCTACGAGCAGTACTTC	CASSDGEPPTYEQYF
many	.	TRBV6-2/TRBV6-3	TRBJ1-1	TGTGCCAGCAGAAGGGACGGAAACACTGAAGCTTTCTTT	CASRRDGNTEAFF
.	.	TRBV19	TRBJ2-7	TGTGCCAGTAACGATAGGGGTTCGTACGAGCAGTACTTC	CASNDRGSYEQYF
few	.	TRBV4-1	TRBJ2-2	TGCGCCAGCAGCCAAGATGGCGGCCGAACCGGGGAGCTGTTTTTT	CASSQDGGRTGELFF
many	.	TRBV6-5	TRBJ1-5	TGTGCCAGCAGTCCGCCCGAGGGCAGACCTATTGACAATCAGCCCCAGCATTTT	CASSPPEGRPIDNQPQHF
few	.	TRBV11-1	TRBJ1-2	TGTGCCAGCAGCTTAGCGCCCCACAGGGCCGGTAACTATGGCTACACCTTC	CASSLAPHRAGNYGYTF
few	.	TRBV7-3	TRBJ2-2	TGTGCCAGCAGCTTAATTTTGTCTGGGGAGCTGTTTTTT	CASSLILSGELFF
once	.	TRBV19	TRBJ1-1	TGTGCCAGTAATTTTGGCGGGACTGAAGCTTTCTTT	CASNFGGTEAFF
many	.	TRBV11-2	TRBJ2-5	TGTGCCAGCAGCTTCCAGACTGGGAAAGAGACCCAGTACTTC	CASSFQTGKETQYF
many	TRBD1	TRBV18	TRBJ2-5	TGTGCCAGCTCCCGCCCGACAGGGGGCGCGGAGACCCAGTACTTC	CASSRPTGGAETQYF
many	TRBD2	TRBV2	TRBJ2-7	TGTGCCAGCAGCTTAGGAGCGGGAGTTTTTTACGAGCAGTACTTC	CASSLGAGVFYEQYF
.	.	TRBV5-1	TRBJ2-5	TGCGCCAGCAGAAAAGTGGGGACATTACAAGAGACCCAGTACTTC	CASRKVGTLQETQYF
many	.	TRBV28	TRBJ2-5	TGTGCCAGCAGTTTGCTAGTTGGGGGAACGGCGGAGACCCAGTACTTC	CASSLLVGGTAETQYF
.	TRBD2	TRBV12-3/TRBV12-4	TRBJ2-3	TGTGCCAGCAGCCCTAGCGGGTACCCGACAGATACGCAGTATTTT	CASSPSGYPTDTQYF
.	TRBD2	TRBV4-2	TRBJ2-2	TGTGCCAGCAGCCAAGGACTAGCGGGAGAGGGCGGGGAGCTGTTTTTT	CASSQGLAGEGGELFF
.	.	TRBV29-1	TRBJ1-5	TGCAGCGCTGGAGAAGGGGACGGCCAGCCCCAGCATTTT	CSAGEGDGQPQHF
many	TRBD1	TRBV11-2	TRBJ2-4	TGTGCCAGCAGCCCCCGGACAGGGCAAAACATTCAGTACTTC	CASSPRTGQNIQYF
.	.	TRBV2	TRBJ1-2	TGTGCCAGCAGTGAAACCCGGATCTATGGCTACACCTTC	CASSETRIYGYTF